The rows below give T cell receptor beta chains drawn from one sample of a study of OX40 agonist ivuxolimab in advanced cancers. Sequencing used immunoSEQ multiplex PCR; TCRdb keeps in-frame clones, though not all of them. The sample lists approximately 11,000 clones; just under 75% were seen once. This material consisted of CD4+ or CD8+ T cells sorted from blood, taken in a trial of the OX40 agonist ivuxolimab. Receptors were obtained from an adult with an advanced solid tumor such as melanoma, head and neck, liver or kidney cancer. Each CDR3 is given with its conserved first and last residue. Fields, in order: CDR3 DNA, CDR3 protein, V gene, clone size, D gene, J gene. D genes are given only for firm matches. Clone size, where shown, is once, few, many, or a class for clones that have expanded.

CDR3nt: TGTGCCACCAGCAGAAGTTCGGCGGGAGTCTCAGATACGCAGTATTTT
CDR3aa: CATSRSSAGVSDTQYF
v_gene: TRBV15
abundance: .
d_gene: TRBD2
j_gene: TRBJ2-3

CDR3nt: TGCAGCGTTCCGTACCCTCACAATGAGCAGTTCTTC
CDR3aa: CSVPYPHNEQFF
v_gene: TRBV29-1
abundance: .
d_gene: .
j_gene: TRBJ2-1

CDR3nt: TGTGCCAGCAGCTCCAGACAGGGGGTCAAAAACATTCAGTACTTC
CDR3aa: CASSSRQGVKNIQYF
v_gene: TRBV7-9
abundance: .
d_gene: TRBD1
j_gene: TRBJ2-4

CDR3nt: TGTGCCAGCAGTTCACCAGGGCCCCGGTATGGCTACACCTTC
CDR3aa: CASSSPGPRYGYTF
v_gene: TRBV28
abundance: .
d_gene: .
j_gene: TRBJ1-2

CDR3nt: TGTGCCAGCAGCTTAGGTGGGGCTGGGACTGAAGCTTTCTTT
CDR3aa: CASSLGGAGTEAFF
v_gene: TRBV7-2
abundance: few
d_gene: .
j_gene: TRBJ1-1

CDR3nt: TGCAGCGTTGAATGGCGGGACAGGGGAAACTACGAGCAGTACTTC
CDR3aa: CSVEWRDRGNYEQYF
v_gene: TRBV29-1
abundance: .
d_gene: TRBD1
j_gene: TRBJ2-7

CDR3nt: TGTGCCAGCAGAGAAGGGGCCTATGGCTACACCTTC
CDR3aa: CASREGAYGYTF
v_gene: TRBV2
abundance: few
d_gene: .
j_gene: TRBJ1-2

CDR3nt: TGTGCCAGCAGTCCAGGACAGGGTCCCTACGAGCAGTACTTC
CDR3aa: CASSPGQGPYEQYF
v_gene: TRBV27
abundance: .
d_gene: TRBD1
j_gene: TRBJ2-7

CDR3nt: TGTGCCAGCAGTTTATCCGGACTAGCGGGCACAGATACGCAGTATTTT
CDR3aa: CASSLSGLAGTDTQYF
v_gene: TRBV28
abundance: once
d_gene: TRBD2
j_gene: TRBJ2-3

CDR3nt: TGTGCCAGCAGTTTTGCACGGGAGTACACTGAAGCTTTCTTT
CDR3aa: CASSFAREYTEAFF
v_gene: TRBV28
abundance: .
d_gene: .
j_gene: TRBJ1-1

CDR3nt: TGTGCCAGCAGTGATATGGGGCAGTCAGCTTTCTTT
CDR3aa: CASSDMGQSAFF
v_gene: TRBV2
abundance: .
d_gene: .
j_gene: TRBJ1-1

CDR3nt: TGTGCCAGCAGCCTTTTTGGGGAAAATCAGCCCCAGCATTTT
CDR3aa: CASSLFGENQPQHF
v_gene: TRBV6-1
abundance: .
d_gene: .
j_gene: TRBJ1-5

CDR3nt: TGTGCCAGCAGCGGATCCAGGGATTCCTACGAGCAGTACTTC
CDR3aa: CASSGSRDSYEQYF
v_gene: TRBV9
abundance: .
d_gene: .
j_gene: TRBJ2-7

CDR3nt: TGTGCCAGCAGTTTCTCGGGGGAACCAAATAAGAACACTGAAGCTTTCTTT
CDR3aa: CASSFSGEPNKNTEAFF
v_gene: TRBV28
abundance: .
d_gene: .
j_gene: TRBJ1-1

CDR3nt: TGTGCCAGCAGCTGGACCGACAGACAAGAAACCCAGTACTTC
CDR3aa: CASSWTDRQETQYF
v_gene: TRBV5-6
abundance: .
d_gene: .
j_gene: TRBJ2-5